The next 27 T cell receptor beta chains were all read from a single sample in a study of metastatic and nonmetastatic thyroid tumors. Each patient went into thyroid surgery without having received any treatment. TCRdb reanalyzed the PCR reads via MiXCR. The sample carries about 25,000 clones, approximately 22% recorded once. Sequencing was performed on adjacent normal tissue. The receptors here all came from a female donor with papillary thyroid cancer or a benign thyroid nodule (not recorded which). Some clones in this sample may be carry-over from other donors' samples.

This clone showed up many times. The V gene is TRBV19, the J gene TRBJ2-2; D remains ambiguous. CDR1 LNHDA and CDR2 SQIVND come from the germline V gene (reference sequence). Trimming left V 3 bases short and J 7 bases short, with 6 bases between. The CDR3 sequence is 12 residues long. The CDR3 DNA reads TGTGCCAGTAGTATCGGCTACGGGGAGCTGTTTTTT. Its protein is CASSIGYGELFF.

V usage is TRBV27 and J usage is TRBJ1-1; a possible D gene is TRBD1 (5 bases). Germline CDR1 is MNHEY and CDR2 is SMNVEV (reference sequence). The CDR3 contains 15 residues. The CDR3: CESSQKGAGYTEAFF. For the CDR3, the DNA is TGTGAAAGCAGTCAAAAGGGTGCAGGGTACACTGAAGCTTTCTTT.

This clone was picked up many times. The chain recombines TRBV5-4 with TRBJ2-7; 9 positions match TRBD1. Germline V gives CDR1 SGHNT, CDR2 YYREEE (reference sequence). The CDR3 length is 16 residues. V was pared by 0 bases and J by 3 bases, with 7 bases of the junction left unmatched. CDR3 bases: TGTGCCAGCAGCTTGGCCGGTACGGGACAGGGCTACGAGCAGTACTTC. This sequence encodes CASSLAGTGQGYEQYF.

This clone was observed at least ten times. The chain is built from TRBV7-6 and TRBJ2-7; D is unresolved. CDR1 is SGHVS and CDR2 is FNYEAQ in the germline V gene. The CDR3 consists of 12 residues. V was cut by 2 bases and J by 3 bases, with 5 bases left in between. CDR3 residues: CASSLMSYEQYF. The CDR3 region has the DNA TGTGCCAGCAGCTTAATGAGCTACGAGCAGTACTTC.

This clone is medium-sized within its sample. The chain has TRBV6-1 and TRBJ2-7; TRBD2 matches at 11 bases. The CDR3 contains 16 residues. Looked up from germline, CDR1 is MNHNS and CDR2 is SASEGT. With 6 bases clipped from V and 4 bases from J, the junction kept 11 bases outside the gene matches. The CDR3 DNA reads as TGTGCCAGCAGCCTTCCCTTGACTAGCGGGACGTACGAGCAGTACTTC. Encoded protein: CASSLPLTSGTYEQYF.

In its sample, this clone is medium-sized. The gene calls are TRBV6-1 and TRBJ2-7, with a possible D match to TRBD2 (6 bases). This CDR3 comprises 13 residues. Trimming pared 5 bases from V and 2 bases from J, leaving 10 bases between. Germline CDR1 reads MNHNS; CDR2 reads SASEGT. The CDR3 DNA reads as TGTGCCAGCAGTCCCGGGACTGCCTACGAGCAGTACTTC. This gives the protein CASSPGTAYEQYF.

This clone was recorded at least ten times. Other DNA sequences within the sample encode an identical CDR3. This CDR3 reads CASSPDRGGQGFTQYF. The DNA of the CDR3 is TGTGCCAGCAGCCCGGATAGAGGGGGCCAGGGGTTCACCCAGTACTTC. The chain joins TRBV11-3 to TRBJ2-5; 7 nucleotides match TRBD1. This CDR3 has 16 amino acids. Germline CDR1 reads SGHNT; CDR2 reads YENEEA. After removal of 5 bases from V and 8 bases from J, the junction contained 17 bases not matched to a gene.

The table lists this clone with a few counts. The CDR3 loop reads CASSYDLTDTQYF. CDR3 coding DNA: TGTGCCAGCAGTTACGACCTCACAGATACGCAGTATTTT. V usage is TRBV6-2 or TRBV6-3 and J usage is TRBJ2-3; D gene ambiguous. The CDR3 has 13 residues. The germline V gene has CDR1 MNHEY and CDR2 SVGEGT. Trimming took 2 bases from V and 2 from J, leaving 5 bases between them.

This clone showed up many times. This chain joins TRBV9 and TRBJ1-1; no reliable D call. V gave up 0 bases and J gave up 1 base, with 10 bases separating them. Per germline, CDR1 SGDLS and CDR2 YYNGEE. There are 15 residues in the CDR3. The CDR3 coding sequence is TGTGCCAGCAGCGTAGGGTTGTACAGGAACACTGAAGCTTTCTTT. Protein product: CASSVGLYRNTEAFF.

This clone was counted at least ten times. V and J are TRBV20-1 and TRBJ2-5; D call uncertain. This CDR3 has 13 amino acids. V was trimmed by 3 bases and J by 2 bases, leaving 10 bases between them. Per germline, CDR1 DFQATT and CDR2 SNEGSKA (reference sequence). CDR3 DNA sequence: TGCAGTGCTAGCAAGTCACAACAAGAGACCCAGTACTTC. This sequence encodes CSASKSQQETQYF.

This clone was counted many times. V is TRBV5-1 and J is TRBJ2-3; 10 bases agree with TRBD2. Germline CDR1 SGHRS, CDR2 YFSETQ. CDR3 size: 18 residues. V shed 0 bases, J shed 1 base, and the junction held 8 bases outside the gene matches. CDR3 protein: CASSLGTSGIKGTDTQYF. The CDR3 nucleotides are TGCGCCAGCAGCTTGGGAACTAGCGGGATTAAGGGCACAGATACGCAGTATTTT.

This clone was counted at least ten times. The CDR3 protein is CASSVGPTGSGNTIYF. CDR3 nucleotide sequence: TGTGCCAGCAGCGTAGGACCCACAGGCTCTGGAAACACCATATATTTT. The genes are TRBV9 and TRBJ1-3, with D possibly TRBD1 on 5 matching bases. CDR3 size: 16 residues. Germline assignment: CDR1 SGDLS and CDR2 YYNGEE. V lost 0 bases to trimming and J lost 0 bases, with 10 bases between them.

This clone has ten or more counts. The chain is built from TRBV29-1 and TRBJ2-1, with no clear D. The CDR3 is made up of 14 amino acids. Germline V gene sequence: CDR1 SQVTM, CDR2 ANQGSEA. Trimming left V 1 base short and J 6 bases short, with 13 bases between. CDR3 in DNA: TGCAGCGTTGAAGGGCGGTTTCCTTTCAATGAGCAGTTCTTC. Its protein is CSVEGRFPFNEQFF.

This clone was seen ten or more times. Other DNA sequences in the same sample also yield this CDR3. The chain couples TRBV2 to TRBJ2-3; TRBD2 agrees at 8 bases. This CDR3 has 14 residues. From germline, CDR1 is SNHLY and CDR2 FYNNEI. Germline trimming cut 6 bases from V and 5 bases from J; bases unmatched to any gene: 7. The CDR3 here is CASSSGGRRDTQYF. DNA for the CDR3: TGTGCCAGCAGCAGCGGGGGAAGACGAGATACGCAGTATTTT.

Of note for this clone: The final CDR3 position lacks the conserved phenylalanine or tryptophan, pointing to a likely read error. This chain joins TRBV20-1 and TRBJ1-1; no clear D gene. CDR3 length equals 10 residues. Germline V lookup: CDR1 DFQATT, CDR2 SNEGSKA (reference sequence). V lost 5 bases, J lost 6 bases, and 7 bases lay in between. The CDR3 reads CSAQTSEAFC. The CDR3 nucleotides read TGCAGTGCTCAGACCTCTGAAGCTTTCTGT.

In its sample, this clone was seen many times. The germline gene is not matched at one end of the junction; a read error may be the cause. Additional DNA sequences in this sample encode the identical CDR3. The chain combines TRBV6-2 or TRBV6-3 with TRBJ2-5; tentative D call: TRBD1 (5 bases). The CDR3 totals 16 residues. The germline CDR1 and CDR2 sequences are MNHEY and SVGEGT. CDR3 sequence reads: CASSYWGREGQETQYF. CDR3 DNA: TGTGCCAGCAGTTACTGGGGCAGGGAAGGGCAAGAGACCCAGTATTTC.

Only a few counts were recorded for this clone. The chain's CDR3 is CASSGSLEAFF. In nucleotides, the CDR3 is TGTGCCAGCAGCGGTAGTCTAGAAGCTTTCTTT. The chain uses TRBV7-9 and TRBJ1-1; no clear D gene. The germline CDR1 and CDR2 sequences are SEHNR and FQNEAQ (reference sequence). Trimming pared 5 bases from V and 8 bases from J, leaving 9 bases between. The CDR3 extends over 11 amino acids. Looking up the rest from reference TRBV7-9 and TRBJ1-1 gives the full variable domain: DTGVSQNPRHKITKRGQNVTFRCDPISEHNRLYWYRQTLGQGPEFLTYFQNEAQLEKSRLLSDRFSAERPKGSFSTLEIQRTEQGDSAMYLCASSGSLEAFFGQGTRLTVV.

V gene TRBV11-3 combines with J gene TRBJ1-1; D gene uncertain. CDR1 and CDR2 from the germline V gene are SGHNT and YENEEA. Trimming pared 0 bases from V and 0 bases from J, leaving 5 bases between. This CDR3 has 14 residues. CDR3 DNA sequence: TGTGCCAGCAGCTTAGATCGAATGAACACTGAAGCTTTCTTT. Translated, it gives CASSLDRMNTEAFF.

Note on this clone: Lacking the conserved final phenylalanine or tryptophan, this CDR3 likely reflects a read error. The CDR3 coding sequence is TGTGCCAGCAGCAGGGTAGCCGCTAAATACAATGAGCAGTTCTTA. It encodes CASSRVAAKYNEQFL. The rearrangement links TRBV7-3 to TRBJ2-1, with D hard to call. The CDR3 spans 15 residues. CDR1 and CDR2 (germline): SGHTA, FQGTGA. The V end was cut by 5 bases, the J end by 4 bases, with 15 bases between.

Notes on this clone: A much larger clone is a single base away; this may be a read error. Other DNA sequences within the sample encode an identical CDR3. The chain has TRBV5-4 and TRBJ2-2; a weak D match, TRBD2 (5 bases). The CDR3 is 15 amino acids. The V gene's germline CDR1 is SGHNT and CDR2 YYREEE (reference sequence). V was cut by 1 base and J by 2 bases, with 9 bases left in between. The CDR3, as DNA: TGTGCCAGCAGCTTGAGCGGTTCTAACACCGGGGAGCTGTTTTTT. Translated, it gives CASSLSGSNTGELFF.

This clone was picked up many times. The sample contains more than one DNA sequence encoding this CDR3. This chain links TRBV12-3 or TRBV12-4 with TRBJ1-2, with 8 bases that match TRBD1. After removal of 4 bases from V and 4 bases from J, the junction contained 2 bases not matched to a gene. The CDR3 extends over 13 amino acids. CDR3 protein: CASSWTGTYGYTF. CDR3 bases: TGTGCCAGCAGTTGGACAGGGACCTATGGCTACACCTTC.

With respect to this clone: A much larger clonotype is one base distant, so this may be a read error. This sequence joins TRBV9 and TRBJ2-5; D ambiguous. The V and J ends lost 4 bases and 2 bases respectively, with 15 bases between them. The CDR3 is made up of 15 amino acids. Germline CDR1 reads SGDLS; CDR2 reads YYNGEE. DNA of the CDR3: TGTGCCAGCAGCCCCGGAATCGTCCCGCAAGAGACCCAGTACTTC. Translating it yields CASSPGIVPQETQYF.

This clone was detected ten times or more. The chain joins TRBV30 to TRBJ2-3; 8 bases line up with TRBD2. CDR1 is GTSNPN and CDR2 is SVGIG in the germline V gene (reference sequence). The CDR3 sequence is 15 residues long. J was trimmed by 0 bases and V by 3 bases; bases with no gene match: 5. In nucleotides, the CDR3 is TGTGCCTGGAGGCTAGCGGGCCTTAGCACAGATACGCAGTATTTT. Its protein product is CAWRLAGLSTDTQYF.

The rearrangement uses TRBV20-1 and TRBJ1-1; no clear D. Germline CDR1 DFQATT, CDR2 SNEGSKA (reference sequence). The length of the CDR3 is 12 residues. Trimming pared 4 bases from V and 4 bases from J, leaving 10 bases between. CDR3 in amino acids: CSATFVITEAFF. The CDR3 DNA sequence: TGCAGTGCTACGTTCGTGATCACTGAAGCTTTCTTT.

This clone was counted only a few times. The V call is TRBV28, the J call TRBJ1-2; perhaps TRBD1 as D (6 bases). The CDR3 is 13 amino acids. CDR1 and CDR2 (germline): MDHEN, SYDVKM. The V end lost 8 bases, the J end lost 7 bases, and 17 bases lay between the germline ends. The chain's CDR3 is CASRWGLSGGYTF. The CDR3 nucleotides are TGTGCCAGCCGGTGGGGGCTATCGGGTGGCTACACCTTC.

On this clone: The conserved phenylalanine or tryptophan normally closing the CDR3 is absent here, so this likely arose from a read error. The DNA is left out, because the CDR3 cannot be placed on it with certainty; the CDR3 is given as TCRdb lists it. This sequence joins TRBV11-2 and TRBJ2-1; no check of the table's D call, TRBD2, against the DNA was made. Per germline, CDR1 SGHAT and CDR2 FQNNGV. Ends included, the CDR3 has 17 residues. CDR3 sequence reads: CASSFPSGDSSYNEHFV.

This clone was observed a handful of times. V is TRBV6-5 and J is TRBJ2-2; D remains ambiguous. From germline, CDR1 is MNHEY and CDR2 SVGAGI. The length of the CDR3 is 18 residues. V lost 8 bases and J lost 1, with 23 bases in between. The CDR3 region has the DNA TGTGCCAGCCCCAGACTTACACCAGGACGGCTGAACACCGGGGAGCTGTTTTTT. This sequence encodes CASPRLTPGRLNTGELFF.